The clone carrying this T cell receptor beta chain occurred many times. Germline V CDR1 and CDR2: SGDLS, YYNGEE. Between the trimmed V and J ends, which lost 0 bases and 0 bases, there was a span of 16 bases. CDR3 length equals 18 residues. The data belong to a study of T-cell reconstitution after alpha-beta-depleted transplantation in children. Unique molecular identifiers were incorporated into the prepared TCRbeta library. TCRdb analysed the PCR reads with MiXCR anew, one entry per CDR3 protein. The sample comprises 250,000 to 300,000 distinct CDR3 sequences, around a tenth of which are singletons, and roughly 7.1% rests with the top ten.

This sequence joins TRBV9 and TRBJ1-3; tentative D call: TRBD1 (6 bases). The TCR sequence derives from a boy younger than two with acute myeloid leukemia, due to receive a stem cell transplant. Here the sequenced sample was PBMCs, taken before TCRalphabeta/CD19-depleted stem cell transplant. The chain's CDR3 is CASSVAGRGAFSGNTIYF. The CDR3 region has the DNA TGTGCCAGCAGCGTAGCAGGACGGGGGGCGTTCTCTGGAAACACCATATATTTT.